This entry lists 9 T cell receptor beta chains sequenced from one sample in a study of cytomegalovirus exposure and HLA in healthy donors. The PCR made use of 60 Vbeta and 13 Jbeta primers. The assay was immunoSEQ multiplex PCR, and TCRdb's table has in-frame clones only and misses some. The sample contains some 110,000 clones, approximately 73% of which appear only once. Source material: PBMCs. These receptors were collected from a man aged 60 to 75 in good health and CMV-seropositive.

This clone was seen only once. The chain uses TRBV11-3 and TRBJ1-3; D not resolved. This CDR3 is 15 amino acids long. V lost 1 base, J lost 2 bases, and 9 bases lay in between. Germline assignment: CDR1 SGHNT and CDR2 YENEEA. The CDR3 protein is CASSLGRHAGNTIYF. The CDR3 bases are TGTGCCAGCAGCTTAGGGCGGCATGCTGGAAACACCATATATTTT.

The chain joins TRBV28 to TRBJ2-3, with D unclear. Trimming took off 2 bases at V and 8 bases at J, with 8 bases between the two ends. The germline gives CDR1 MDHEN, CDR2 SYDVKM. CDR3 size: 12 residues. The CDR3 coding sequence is TGTGCCAGCAGTTTAACCCGCGGTACGCAGTATTTT. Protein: CASSLTRGTQYF.

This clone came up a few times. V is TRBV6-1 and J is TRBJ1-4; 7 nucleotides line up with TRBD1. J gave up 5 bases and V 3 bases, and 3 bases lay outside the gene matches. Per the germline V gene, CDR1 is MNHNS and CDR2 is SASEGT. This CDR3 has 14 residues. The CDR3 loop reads CASSDWDRNEKLFF. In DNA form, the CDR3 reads TGTGCCAGCAGTGATTGGGACAGAAATGAAAAACTGTTTTTT.

The CDR3 spells CAIEETGGDGGTEAFF. Here the CDR3 DNA reads TGTGCCATCGAAGAAACAGGGGGCGACGGGGGCACTGAAGCTTTCTTT. This rearrangement joins TRBV10-3 to TRBJ1-1, with 9 bases that match TRBD1. J lost 4 bases, V lost 8 bases, and 14 bases had no gene match. The CDR3 has 16 residues. In germline, CDR1 is ENHRY, CDR2 SYGVKD.

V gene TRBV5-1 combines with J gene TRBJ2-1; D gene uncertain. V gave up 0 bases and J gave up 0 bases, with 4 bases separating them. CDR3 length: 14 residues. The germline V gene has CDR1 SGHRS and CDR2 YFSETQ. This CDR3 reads CASSLESSYNEQFF. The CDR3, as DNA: TGCGCCAGCAGCTTGGAGAGCTCCTACAATGAGCAGTTCTTC.

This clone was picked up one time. DNA for the CDR3: TGTGCCAGCAGCCGTAGCGGGGGGGCTAACACAGATACGCAGTATTTT. It is translated as CASSRSGGANTDTQYF. The chain has TRBV4-2 and TRBJ2-3; 11 bases fit TRBD2. The junction had 5 bases not matched to a gene; V was cut back by 4 bases and J by 2 bases. The CDR3 covers 16 residues. Germline V gene lookup returns CDR1 LGHNA and CDR2 YNFKEQ.

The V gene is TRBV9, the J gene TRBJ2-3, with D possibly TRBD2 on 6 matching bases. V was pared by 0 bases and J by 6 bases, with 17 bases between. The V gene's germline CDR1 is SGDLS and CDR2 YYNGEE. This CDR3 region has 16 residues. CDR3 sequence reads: CASSVVGGGGSDTQYF. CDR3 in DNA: TGTGCCAGCAGCGTAGTCGGGGGTGGAGGGTCGGATACGCAGTATTTT.

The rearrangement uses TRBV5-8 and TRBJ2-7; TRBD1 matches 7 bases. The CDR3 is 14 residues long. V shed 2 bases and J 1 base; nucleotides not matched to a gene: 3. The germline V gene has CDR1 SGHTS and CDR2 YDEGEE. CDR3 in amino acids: CASSLGRGSYEQYF. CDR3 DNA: TGTGCCAGCAGCTTAGGCAGGGGGTCCTACGAGCAGTACTTC.

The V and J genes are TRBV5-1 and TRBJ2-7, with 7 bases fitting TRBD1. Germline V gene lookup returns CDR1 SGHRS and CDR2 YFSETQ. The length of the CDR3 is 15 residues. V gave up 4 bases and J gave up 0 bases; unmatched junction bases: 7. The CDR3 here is CASSPAGTVSYEQYF. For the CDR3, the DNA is TGCGCCAGCAGCCCCGCCGGGACAGTCTCCTACGAGCAGTACTTC.